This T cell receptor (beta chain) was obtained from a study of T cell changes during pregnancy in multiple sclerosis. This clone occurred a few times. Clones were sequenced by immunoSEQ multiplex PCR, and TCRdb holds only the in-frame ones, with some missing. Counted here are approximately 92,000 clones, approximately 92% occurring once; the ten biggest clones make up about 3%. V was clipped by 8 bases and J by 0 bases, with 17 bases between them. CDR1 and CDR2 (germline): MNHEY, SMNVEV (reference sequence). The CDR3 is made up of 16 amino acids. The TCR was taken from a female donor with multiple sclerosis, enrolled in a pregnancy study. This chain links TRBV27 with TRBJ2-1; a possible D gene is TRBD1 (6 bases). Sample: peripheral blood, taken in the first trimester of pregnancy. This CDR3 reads CASPKRRTVSYNEQFF. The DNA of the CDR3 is TGTGCCAGCCCTAAACGACGGACAGTCTCCTACAATGAGCAGTTCTTC.